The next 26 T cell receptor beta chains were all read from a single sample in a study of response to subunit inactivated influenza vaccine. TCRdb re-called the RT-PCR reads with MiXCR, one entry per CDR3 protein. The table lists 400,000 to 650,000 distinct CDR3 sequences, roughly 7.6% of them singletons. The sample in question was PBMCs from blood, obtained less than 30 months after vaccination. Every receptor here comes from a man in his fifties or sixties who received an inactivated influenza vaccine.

This CDR3 reads CSARRLGTQETQYF. CDR3 sequence (DNA): TGCAGTGCTAGGAGACTGGGCACGCAAGAGACCCAGTACTTC. This chain connects TRBV20-1 to TRBJ2-5, with D unclear. Per germline, CDR1 DFQATT and CDR2 SNEGSKA (reference sequence). V lost 3 bases to trimming and J lost 2 bases, with 13 bases between them. This CDR3 is 14 amino acids long.

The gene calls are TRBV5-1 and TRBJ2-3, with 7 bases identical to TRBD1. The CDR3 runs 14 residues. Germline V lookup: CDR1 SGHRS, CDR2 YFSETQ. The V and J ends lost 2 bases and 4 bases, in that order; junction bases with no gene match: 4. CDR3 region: CASSLPDRADTQYF. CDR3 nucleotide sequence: TGCGCCAGCAGCTTACCTGACAGGGCAGATACGCAGTATTTT.

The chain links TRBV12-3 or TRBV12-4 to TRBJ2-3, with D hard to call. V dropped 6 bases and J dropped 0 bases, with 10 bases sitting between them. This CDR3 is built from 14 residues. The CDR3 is CASRAGTSTDTQYF. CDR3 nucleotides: TGTGCCAGCAGGGCCGGAACTAGCACAGATACGCAGTATTTT.

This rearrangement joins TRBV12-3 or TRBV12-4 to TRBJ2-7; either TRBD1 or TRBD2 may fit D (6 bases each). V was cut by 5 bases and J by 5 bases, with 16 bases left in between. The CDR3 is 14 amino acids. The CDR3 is CASSPIGGRNEQYF. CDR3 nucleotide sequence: TGTGCCAGCAGTCCTATAGGGGGGAGGAACGAGCAGTACTTC.

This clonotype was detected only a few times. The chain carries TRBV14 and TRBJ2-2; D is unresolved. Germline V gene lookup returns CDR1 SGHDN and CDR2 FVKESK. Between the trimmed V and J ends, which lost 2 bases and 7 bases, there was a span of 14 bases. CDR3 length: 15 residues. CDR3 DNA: TGTGCCAGCAGCCAAAGGCTGGGGATTAACGGGGAGCTGTTTTTT. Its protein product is CASSQRLGINGELFF.

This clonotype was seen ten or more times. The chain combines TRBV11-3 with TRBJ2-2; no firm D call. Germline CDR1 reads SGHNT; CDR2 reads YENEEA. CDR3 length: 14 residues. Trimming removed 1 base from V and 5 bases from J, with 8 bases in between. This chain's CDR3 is CASSLVAGTGELFF. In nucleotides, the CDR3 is TGTGCCAGCAGCTTAGTGGCTGGAACCGGGGAGCTGTTTTTT.

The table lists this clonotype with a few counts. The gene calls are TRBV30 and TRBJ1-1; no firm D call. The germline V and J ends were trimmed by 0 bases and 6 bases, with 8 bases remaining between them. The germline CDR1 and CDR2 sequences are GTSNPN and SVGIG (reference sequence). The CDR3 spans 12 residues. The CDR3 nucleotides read TGTGCCTGGAGTGTATTAGAGCCTGAAGCTTTCTTT. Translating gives CAWSVLEPEAFF.

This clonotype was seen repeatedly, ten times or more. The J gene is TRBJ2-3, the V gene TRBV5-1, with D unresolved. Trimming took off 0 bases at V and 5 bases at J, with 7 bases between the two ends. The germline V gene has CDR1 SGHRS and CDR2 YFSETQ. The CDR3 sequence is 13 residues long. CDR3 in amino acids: CASSLEWGDTQYF. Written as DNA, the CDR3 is TGCGCCAGCAGCTTGGAGTGGGGAGATACGCAGTATTTT.

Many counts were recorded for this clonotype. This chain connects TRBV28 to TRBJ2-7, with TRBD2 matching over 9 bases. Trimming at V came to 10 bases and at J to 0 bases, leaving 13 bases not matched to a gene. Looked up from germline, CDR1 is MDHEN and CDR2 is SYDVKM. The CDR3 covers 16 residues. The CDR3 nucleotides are TGTGCCACCGATACCGGGACTAGCAGTAACTCCTACGAGCAGTACTTC. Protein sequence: CATDTGTSSNSYEQYF.

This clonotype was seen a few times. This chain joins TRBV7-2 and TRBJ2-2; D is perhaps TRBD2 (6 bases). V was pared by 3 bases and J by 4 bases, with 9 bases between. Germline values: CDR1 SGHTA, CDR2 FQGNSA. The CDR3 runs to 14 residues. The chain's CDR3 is CASSFLAATGELFF. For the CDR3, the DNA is TGTGCCAGCAGCTTCTTAGCGGCCACCGGGGAGCTGTTTTTT.

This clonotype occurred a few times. This CDR3 is CASSPWGQHNEKLFF. Written as DNA, the CDR3 is TGTGCCAGCAGCCCCTGGGGACAGCATAATGAAAAACTGTTTTTT. The chain has TRBV7-9 and TRBJ1-4; 7 bases line up with TRBD1. V was pared by 5 bases and J by 4 bases, with 7 bases of the junction left unmatched. The CDR3 sequence is 15 residues long. CDR1 and CDR2 (germline): SEHNR, FQNEAQ (reference sequence).

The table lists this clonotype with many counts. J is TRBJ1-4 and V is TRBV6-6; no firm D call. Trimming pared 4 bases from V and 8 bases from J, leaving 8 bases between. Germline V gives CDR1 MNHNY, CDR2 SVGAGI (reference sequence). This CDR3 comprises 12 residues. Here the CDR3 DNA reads TGTGCCAGCAGTTTCCCTGGGGAAAAACTGTTTTTT. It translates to CASSFPGEKLFF.

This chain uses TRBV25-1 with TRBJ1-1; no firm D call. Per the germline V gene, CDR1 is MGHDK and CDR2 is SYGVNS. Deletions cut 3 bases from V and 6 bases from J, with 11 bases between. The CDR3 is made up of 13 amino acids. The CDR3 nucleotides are TGTGCCAGCAGTGAGGGCAGCTTCTCTGAAGCTTTCTTT. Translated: CASSEGSFSEAFF.

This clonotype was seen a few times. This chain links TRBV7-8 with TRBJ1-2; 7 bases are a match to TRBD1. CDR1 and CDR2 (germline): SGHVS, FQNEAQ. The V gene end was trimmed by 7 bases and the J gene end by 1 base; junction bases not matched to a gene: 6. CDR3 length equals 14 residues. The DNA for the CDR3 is TGTGCCAGCACCCCGGACAGGATTAACTATGGCTACACCTTC. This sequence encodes CASTPDRINYGYTF. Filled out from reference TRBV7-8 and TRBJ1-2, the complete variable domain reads GAGVSQSPRYKVAKRGQDVALRCDPISGHVSLFWYQQALGQGPEFLTYFQNEAQLDKSGLPSDRFFAERPEGSVSTLKIQRTQQEDSAVYLCASTPDRINYGYTFGSGTRLTVV.

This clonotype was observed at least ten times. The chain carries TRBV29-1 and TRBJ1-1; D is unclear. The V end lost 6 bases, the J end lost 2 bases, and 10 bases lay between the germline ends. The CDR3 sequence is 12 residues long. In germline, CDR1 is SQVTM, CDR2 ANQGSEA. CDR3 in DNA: TGCAGCGTACAACGGGGAAACACTGAAGCTTTCTTT. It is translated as CSVQRGNTEAFF.

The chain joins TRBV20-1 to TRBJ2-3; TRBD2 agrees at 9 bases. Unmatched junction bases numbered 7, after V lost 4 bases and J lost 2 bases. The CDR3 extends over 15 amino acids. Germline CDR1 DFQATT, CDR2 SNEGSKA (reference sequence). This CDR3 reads CSANYGLAHTDTQYF. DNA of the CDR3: TGCAGTGCTAATTACGGACTAGCGCACACAGATACGCAGTATTTT.

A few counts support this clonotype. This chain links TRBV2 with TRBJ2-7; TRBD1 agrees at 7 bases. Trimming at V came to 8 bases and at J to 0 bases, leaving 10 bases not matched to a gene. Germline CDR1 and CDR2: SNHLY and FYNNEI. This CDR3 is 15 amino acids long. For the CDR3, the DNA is TGTGCCAGCGCCCCAAGACAGGGCACCTCCTACGAGCAGTACTTC. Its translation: CASAPRQGTSYEQYF.

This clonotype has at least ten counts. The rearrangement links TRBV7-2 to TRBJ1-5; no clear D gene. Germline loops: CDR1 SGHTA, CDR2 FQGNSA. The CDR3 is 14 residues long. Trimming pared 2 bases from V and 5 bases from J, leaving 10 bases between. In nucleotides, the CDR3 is TGTGCCAGCAGCTTACAGGTCGGGTATCAGCCCCAGCATTTT. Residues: CASSLQVGYQPQHF.

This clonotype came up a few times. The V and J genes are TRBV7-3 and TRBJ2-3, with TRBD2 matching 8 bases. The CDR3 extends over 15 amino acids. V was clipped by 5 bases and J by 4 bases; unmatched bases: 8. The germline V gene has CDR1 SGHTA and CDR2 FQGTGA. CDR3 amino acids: CASSRSGSLADTQYF. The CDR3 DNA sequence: TGTGCCAGCAGCCGCAGCGGGAGTCTAGCAGATACGCAGTATTTT.

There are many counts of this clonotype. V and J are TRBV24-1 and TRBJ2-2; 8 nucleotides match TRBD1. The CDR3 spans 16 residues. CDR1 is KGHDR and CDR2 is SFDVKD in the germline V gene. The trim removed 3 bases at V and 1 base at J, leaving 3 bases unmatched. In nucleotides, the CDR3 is TGTGCCACCAGTGATCAGGGGACAGGGAACACCGGGGAGCTGTTTTTT. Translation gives CATSDQGTGNTGELFF.

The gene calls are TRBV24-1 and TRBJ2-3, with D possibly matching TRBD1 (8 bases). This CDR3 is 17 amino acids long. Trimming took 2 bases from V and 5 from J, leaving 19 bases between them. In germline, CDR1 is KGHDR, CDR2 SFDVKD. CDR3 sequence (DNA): TGTGCCACCAGTGATTGGAGCAGGGGGCGCGGGGGAGATACGCAGTATTTT. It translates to CATSDWSRGRGGDTQYF.

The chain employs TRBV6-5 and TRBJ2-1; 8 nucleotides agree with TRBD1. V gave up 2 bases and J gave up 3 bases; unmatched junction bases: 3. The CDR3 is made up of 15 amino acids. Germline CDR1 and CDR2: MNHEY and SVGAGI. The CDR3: CASSYAGQGYNEQFF. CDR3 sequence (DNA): TGTGCCAGCAGTTACGCCGGACAGGGCTACAATGAGCAGTTCTTC.

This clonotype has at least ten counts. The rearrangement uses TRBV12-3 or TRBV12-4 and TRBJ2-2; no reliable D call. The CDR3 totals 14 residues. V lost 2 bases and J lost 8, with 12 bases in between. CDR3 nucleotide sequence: TGTGCCAGCAGTTTACCGGGTAACTCTGGGGAGCTGTTTTTT. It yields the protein CASSLPGNSGELFF.

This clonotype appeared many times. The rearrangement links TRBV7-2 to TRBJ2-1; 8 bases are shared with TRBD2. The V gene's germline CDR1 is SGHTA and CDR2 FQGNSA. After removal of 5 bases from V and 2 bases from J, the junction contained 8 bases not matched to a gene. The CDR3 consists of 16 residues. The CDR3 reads CASSRGAGGTYNEQFF. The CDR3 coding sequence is TGTGCCAGCAGCCGCGGGGCGGGAGGAACCTACAATGAGCAGTTCTTC.

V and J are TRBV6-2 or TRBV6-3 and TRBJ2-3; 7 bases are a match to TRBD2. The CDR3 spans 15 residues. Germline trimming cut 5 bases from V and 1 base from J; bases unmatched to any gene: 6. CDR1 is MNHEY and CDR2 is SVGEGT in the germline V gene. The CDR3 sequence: CASSTWTRGTDTQYF. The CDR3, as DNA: TGTGCCAGCAGTACTTGGACTAGAGGCACAGATACGCAGTATTTT.

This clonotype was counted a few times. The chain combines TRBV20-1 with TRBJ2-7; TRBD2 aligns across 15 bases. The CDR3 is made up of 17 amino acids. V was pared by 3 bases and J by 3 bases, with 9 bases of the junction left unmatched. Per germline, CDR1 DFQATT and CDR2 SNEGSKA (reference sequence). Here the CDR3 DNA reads TGCAGTGCTAGTCCGGGGACTAGCGGGGGGAGCTACTACGAGCAGTACTTC. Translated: CSASPGTSGGSYYEQYF.